The 12 T cell receptor beta chains below come from one sample, sequenced in a study of CD8 T cells in ankylosing spondylitis. Whole-study findings and limits: A TCR beta motif of fewer than ten highly homologous variants appeared characteristic of ankylosing spondylitis blood.

Their recognized antigens are unknown. TCRdb re-called the 5' RACE reads through MiXCR, storing one row per CDR3 protein. Counted here are hundreds of thousands of distinct CDR3 sequences, roughly 17% occurring once; the ten biggest clones make up over 1%. The sample comprised blood, either unsorted or a sorted T cell fraction (not recorded which). The origin of the receptors is a male donor with ankylosing spondylitis.

The chain couples TRBV28 to TRBJ2-3; 8 nucleotides align to TRBD2. V shed 8 bases, J shed 2 bases, and the junction held 9 bases outside the gene matches. The CDR3 consists of 15 residues. In germline, CDR1 is MDHEN, CDR2 SYDVKM. CDR3 sequence reads: CASGSSGQNTDTQYF. The DNA for the CDR3 is TGTGCCAGCGGATCTAGCGGGCAAAACACAGATACGCAGTATTTT.

The chain joins TRBV2 to TRBJ1-1; 8 nucleotides agree with TRBD1. V shed 4 bases, J shed 6 bases, and the junction held 4 bases outside the gene matches. The CDR3 is made up of 13 amino acids. CDR1 is SNHLY and CDR2 is FYNNEI in the germline V gene. The CDR3 sequence: CASSGDRGPEAFF. The CDR3 DNA reads TGTGCCAGCAGTGGAGACAGGGGCCCTGAAGCTTTCTTT.

This clonotype was detected a few times. The chain is built from TRBV6-1 and TRBJ2-2; a possible D gene is TRBD1 (7 bases). CDR1 is MNHNS and CDR2 is SASEGT in the germline V gene. V dropped 6 bases and J dropped 5 bases, with 16 bases sitting between them. CDR3 size: 15 residues. The CDR3 sequence: CASRSGGPKTGELFF. For the CDR3, the DNA is TGTGCCAGCAGGTCAGGGGGGCCAAAAACCGGGGAGCTGTTTTTT.

The chain couples TRBV5-6 to TRBJ2-4, with 9 bases that match TRBD2. CDR3 size: 18 residues. V shed 0 bases and J 2 bases; nucleotides not matched to a gene: 9. Germline lookup yields CDR1 SGHDT and CDR2 YYEEEE. CDR3 in DNA: TGTGCCAGCAGCTTGGAGTGGCGGGGGGGCAGGTCCAAAAACATTCAGTACTTC. This encodes CASSLEWRGGRSKNIQYF.

This clonotype was seen a handful of times. The chain carries TRBV6-1 and TRBJ2-3; D call uncertain. V lost 6 bases and J 1 base, leaving 14 bases between the germline ends. Germline V CDR1 and CDR2: MNHNS, SASEGT. CDR3 size: 15 residues. The CDR3 loop reads CASRNRASGTDTQYF. The CDR3 DNA reads TGTGCCAGCAGAAACCGGGCCTCAGGCACAGATACGCAGTATTTT.

This rearrangement joins TRBV7-3 to TRBJ1-1; perhaps TRBD1 as D (5 bases). The CDR3 totals 14 residues. V gave up 2 bases and J gave up 10 bases, with 17 bases separating them. The germline V gene encodes CDR1 SGHTA and CDR2 FQGTGA. CDR3 loop: CASSLSAGGKGAFF. DNA of the CDR3: TGTGCCAGCAGCTTATCCGCCGGGGGGAAAGGAGCTTTCTTT. Using reference TRBV7-3 and TRBJ1-1 for the parts outside the CDR3, the full variable domain is GAGVSQTPSNKVTEKGKYVELRCDPISGHTALYWYRQSLGQGPEFLIYFQGTGAADDSGLPNDRFFAVRPEGSVSTLKIQRTERGDSAVYLCASSLSAGGKGAFFGQGTRLTVV.

This clonotype appeared a single time. This chain links TRBV6-1 with TRBJ2-7; the match to TRBD1 covers 8 bases. Germline CDR1 reads MNHNS; CDR2 reads SASEGT. CDR3 length: 14 residues. The ends lost 7 bases at V and 7 bases at J; junction bases unmatched: 12. The CDR3 protein is CASIRTGLFEEQYF. CDR3 bases: TGTGCCAGCATCCGGACAGGGTTATTCGAAGAGCAGTACTTC.

This chain joins TRBV19 and TRBJ2-2; weak D call: TRBD2 (5 bases). This CDR3 is 14 amino acids long. The V end was cut by 6 bases, the J end by 1 base, with 9 bases between. Germline V lookup: CDR1 LNHDA, CDR2 SQIVND (reference sequence). CDR3 region: CASRGAKNTGELFF. The CDR3 DNA reads as TGTGCCAGTAGGGGAGCCAAGAACACCGGGGAGCTGTTTTTT.

This clonotype has ten or more counts. CDR3 residues: CASTLNTEAFF. DNA of the CDR3: TGTGCCAGCACCTTGAACACTGAAGCTTTCTTT. This rearrangement joins TRBV12-3 or TRBV12-4 to TRBJ1-1; no clear D gene. Trimming left V 7 bases short and J 0 bases short, with 3 bases between. The CDR3 consists of 11 residues.

This clonotype occurred a few times. The chain is built from TRBV7-9 and TRBJ2-3, with D perhaps matching TRBD2 (6 bases). The length of the CDR3 is 16 residues. Germline CDR1 is SEHNR and CDR2 is FQNEAQ (reference sequence). V lost 3 bases to trimming and J lost 3 bases, with 16 bases between them. CDR3 amino acids: CASSFPGVTQTDTQYF. The CDR3 DNA reads as TGTGCCAGCAGCTTCCCGGGGGTGACCCAGACAGATACGCAGTATTTT.

V and J are TRBV10-3 and TRBJ2-1, with 10 bases that match TRBD2. V shed 8 bases, J shed 8 bases, and the junction held 9 bases outside the gene matches. Germline V lookup: CDR1 ENHRY, CDR2 SYGVKD. The CDR3 consists of 14 residues. The CDR3 DNA sequence: TGTGCCATCGGGGGACTAGCGCACACCGATGAGCAGTTCTTC. Translated, it gives CAIGGLAHTDEQFF.

The genes are TRBV5-4 and TRBJ2-3; D tentatively fits TRBD1 or TRBD2 (5 bases each). CDR1 and CDR2 from the germline V gene are SGHNT and YYREEE (reference sequence). Trimming stripped 0 bases from V and 0 bases from J, with 35 bases between. This CDR3 spans 24 amino acids. The CDR3 loop reads CASSLDWGSVRRSAASSSTDTQYF. Here the CDR3 DNA reads TGTGCCAGCAGCTTGGACTGGGGCAGTGTCAGGCGTTCAGCGGCTTCCTCTAGCACAGATACGCAGTATTTT.